This T cell receptor beta chain was captured by sequencing in a study of T cell responses to AZD1222 COVID-19 vaccine. Trimming took off 4 bases at V and 2 bases at J, with 18 bases between the two ends. The CDR3 contains 16 residues. CDR1 is LNHDA and CDR2 is SQIVND in the germline V gene (reference sequence). Study conclusions and caveats: Variant regions that are unmutated are reportedly the target of nearly half of spike-specific TCRs.

Worth noting for this clone: Its antigen is undetermined.

TCRdb keeps only in-frame clones here, not all; method: immunoSEQ multiplex PCR. The sample consists of some 120,000 clones, around 88% of them appearing once. The rearrangement uses TRBV19 and TRBJ2-7; tentative D call: TRBD2 (7 bases). The clonotype originates from an adult in good health. Source: peripheral blood, taken on day 0 of MenACWY control vaccination. The CDR3: CASSSGRGISAYEQYF. CDR3 nucleotide sequence: TGTGCCAGTAGTAGTGGGAGGGGGATCTCAGCCTACGAGCAGTACTTC. The variable domain in full, completed from reference TRBV19 and TRBJ2-7, reads DGGITQSPKYLFRKEGQNVTLSCEQNLNHDAMYWYRQDPGQGLRLIYYSQIVNDFQKGDIAEGYSVSREKKESFPLTVTSAQKNPTAFYLCASSSGRGISAYEQYFGPGTRLTVT.